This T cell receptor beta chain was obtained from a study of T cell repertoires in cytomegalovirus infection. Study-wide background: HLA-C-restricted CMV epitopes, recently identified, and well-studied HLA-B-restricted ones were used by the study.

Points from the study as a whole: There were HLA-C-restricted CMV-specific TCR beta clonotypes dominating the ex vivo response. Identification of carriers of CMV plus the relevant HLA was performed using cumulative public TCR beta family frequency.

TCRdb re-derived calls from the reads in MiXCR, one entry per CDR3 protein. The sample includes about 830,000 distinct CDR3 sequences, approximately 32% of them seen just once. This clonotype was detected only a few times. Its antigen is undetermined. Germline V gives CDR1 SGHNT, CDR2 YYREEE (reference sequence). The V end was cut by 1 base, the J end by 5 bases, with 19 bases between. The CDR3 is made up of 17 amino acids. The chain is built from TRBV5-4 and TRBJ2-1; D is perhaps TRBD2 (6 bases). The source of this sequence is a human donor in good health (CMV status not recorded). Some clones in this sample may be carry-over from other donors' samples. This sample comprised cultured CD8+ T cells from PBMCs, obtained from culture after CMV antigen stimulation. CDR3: CASSLSPGRRTDNEQFF. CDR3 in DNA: TGTGCCAGCAGCTTGAGCCCGGGGAGGCGAACTGACAATGAGCAGTTCTTC.